Presented here are 20 T cell receptor beta chains from one specimen sequenced in a study of T cell repertoires in cytomegalovirus infection. The antigens these receptors bind are not known. MiXCR, run by TCRdb on the reads, gives a single entry per CDR3 protein. This repertoire shows some 900,000 distinct CDR3 sequences, 30% to 35% found once; its top ten account for under 15%. The specimen was cultured CD8+ T cells from PBMCs, collected from culture after CMV antigen stimulation. The receptors were sampled from a human donor in good health (CMV status not recorded). Some clones in this sample may be carry-over from other donors' samples.

This clonotype was seen at least ten times. This sequence joins TRBV27 and TRBJ1-1; no reliable D call. V shed 5 bases and J shed 2 bases, with 18 bases lying between them. Germline CDR1 is MNHEY and CDR2 is SMNVEV (reference sequence). CDR3 length: 16 residues. CDR3 sequence (DNA): TGTGCCAGCAGTCTCCTCGGTGCACCATCAAACACTGAAGCTTTCTTT. Protein sequence: CASSLLGAPSNTEAFF.

This clonotype was detected many times. This sequence joins TRBV7-2 and TRBJ1-6; D is undetermined. Germline V CDR1 and CDR2: SGHTA, FQGNSA. This CDR3 is 14 amino acids long. The V end lost 5 bases, the J end lost 9 bases, and 14 bases lay between the germline ends. The chain's CDR3 is CASSLRPSSSPLHF. The CDR3 region has the DNA TGTGCCAGCAGCCTGCGACCGTCGAGTTCACCCCTCCACTTT.

This clonotype was found a few times. The CDR3 sequence is CAPGRNTEAFF. In DNA, the CDR3 is TGTGCCCCGGGTAGGAACACTGAAGCTTTCTTT. The chain couples TRBV7-2 to TRBJ1-1, with D uncertain. CDR3 length: 11 amino acids. Trimming stripped 11 bases from V and 1 base from J, with 8 bases between. Germline V CDR1 and CDR2: SGHTA, FQGNSA. The entire variable domain, with the rest obtained from reference TRBV7-2 and TRBJ1-1, is as follows: GAGVSQSPSNKVTEKGKDVELRCDPISGHTALYWYRQSLGQGLEFLIYFQGNSAPDKSGLPSDRFSAERTGGSVSTLTIQRTQQEDSAVYLCAPGRNTEAFFGQGTRLTVV.

This clonotype appeared a few times. DNA for the CDR3: TGTGCCAGCAGTTACGATGGGGGATATAATGAAAAACTGTTTTTT. This sequence encodes CASSYDGGYNEKLFF. The rearrangement joins TRBV6-6 to TRBJ1-4; a weak D match, TRBD1 (5 bases). CDR3 length equals 15 residues. Trimming removed 2 bases at V and 4 bases at J, with 11 bases between. The germline gives CDR1 MNHNY, CDR2 SVGAGI (reference sequence).

The rearrangement uses TRBV7-3 and TRBJ1-6, with TRBD1 as a possible D gene (5 bases). Germline V gene lookup returns CDR1 SGHTA and CDR2 FQGTGA. The CDR3 totals 15 residues. The V and J ends lost 1 base and 7 bases respectively, with 11 bases between them. The CDR3 is CASSLRAGPNSPLHF. The CDR3 DNA reads TGTGCCAGCAGCTTAAGAGCAGGGCCAAATTCACCCCTCCACTTT.

This clonotype showed up many times. This sequence joins TRBV25-1 and TRBJ1-1, with D maybe TRBD1 (5 bases). CDR3 length equals 14 residues. In germline, CDR1 is MGHDK, CDR2 SYGVNS. Trimming stripped 8 bases from V and 1 base from J, with 14 bases between. This CDR3 reads CASGLEGPNTEAFF. In nucleotides, the CDR3 is TGTGCCAGCGGCCTAGAGGGGCCGAACACTGAAGCTTTCTTT.

Only a few counts were recorded for this clonotype. The rearrangement joins TRBV28 to TRBJ2-5, with 10 bases that match TRBD2. Losses at the gene ends were 2 bases for V and 1 base for J; bases not matched to a gene: 4. This CDR3 is built from 16 residues. Looked up from germline, CDR1 is MDHEN and CDR2 is SYDVKM. The DNA for the CDR3 is TGTGCCAGCAGTTTAGGGGCTAGCGGGGGCCAAGAGACCCAGTACTTC. Its translation is CASSLGASGGQETQYF.

This clonotype was counted a few times. The rearrangement links TRBV6-2 or TRBV6-3 to TRBJ1-2; no reliable D call. Germline loops: CDR1 MNHEY, CDR2 SVGEGT. This CDR3 is 15 amino acids long. Trimming cost V 5 bases and J 8 bases, with 21 bases left between them. The CDR3 region is CASSSDRRGEKGYTF. The CDR3 nucleotides read TGTGCCAGCAGTAGCGATCGTCGGGGTGAAAAGGGCTACACCTTC.

This chain links TRBV20-1 with TRBJ2-1; D perhaps matches TRBD2 (5 bases). The CDR3 is 17 residues long. Trimming shortened V by 3 bases and J by 4 bases, and 22 bases separated the two germline ends. Germline V gene lookup returns CDR1 DFQATT and CDR2 SNEGSKA (reference sequence). The CDR3 sequence: CSASREAARLFYNEQFF. In DNA, the CDR3 is TGCAGTGCTAGTCGCGAGGCGGCCCGACTATTTTACAATGAGCAGTTCTTC.

Only a few counts were recorded for this clonotype. This rearrangement joins TRBV6-1 to TRBJ2-5; 12 nucleotides agree with TRBD2. Per the germline V gene, CDR1 is MNHNS and CDR2 is SASEGT. The CDR3 runs to 16 residues. After removal of 3 bases from V and 4 bases from J, the junction contained 6 bases not matched to a gene. CDR3 bases: TGTGCCAGCAGTGAGGGGCCGGGACTAGCGGGAGAGACCCAGTACTTC. The encoded protein is CASSEGPGLAGETQYF.

There are a few counts of this clonotype. The J gene is TRBJ2-7, the V gene TRBV6-1, with 11 nucleotides matching TRBD2. The CDR3 is made up of 17 amino acids. The germline gives CDR1 MNHNS, CDR2 SASEGT. Trimming at V came to 1 base and at J to 0 bases, leaving 5 bases not matched to a gene. CDR3 nucleotide sequence: TGTGCCAGCAGTGAAGTACCTAGCGGGGGGAGCTCCTACGAGCAGTACTTC. Translating it yields CASSEVPSGGSSYEQYF.

The chain carries TRBV6-1 and TRBJ1-2; a possible D gene is TRBD1 (5 bases). Per the germline V gene, CDR1 is MNHNS and CDR2 is SASEGT. This CDR3 has 16 amino acids. The V end lost 5 bases, the J end lost 5 bases, and 21 bases lay between the germline ends. The CDR3 loop reads CASSYSRDEPLYGYTF. The CDR3 region has the DNA TGTGCCAGCAGTTACTCACGGGACGAACCCTTATATGGCTACACCTTC.

The chain recombines TRBV27 with TRBJ2-3; D call uncertain. This CDR3 is built from 14 residues. Looked up from germline, CDR1 is MNHEY and CDR2 is SMNVEV (reference sequence). V was shortened by 0 bases and J by 0 bases, with 4 bases between the two germline ends. CDR3: CASSLSLSTDTQYF. The CDR3, as DNA: TGTGCCAGCAGTTTATCGTTGAGCACAGATACGCAGTATTTT.

This rearrangement joins TRBV15 to TRBJ2-2; 11 nucleotides align to TRBD2. Germline trimming cut 0 bases from V and 2 bases from J; bases unmatched to any gene: 5. CDR1 is LNHNV and CDR2 is YYDKDF in the germline V gene (reference sequence). The CDR3 has 18 residues. The CDR3 nucleotides read TGTGCCACCAGCAGAGATGAGACTAGCGGGGTAAACACCGGGGAGCTGTTTTTT. Protein product: CATSRDETSGVNTGELFF.

The V call is TRBV19, the J call TRBJ2-1, with 12 bases fitting TRBD2. This CDR3 has 15 residues. The V gene's germline CDR1 is LNHDA and CDR2 SQIVND (reference sequence). V was pared by 5 bases and J by 7 bases, with 6 bases of the junction left unmatched. The chain's CDR3 is CASSASGGAWNEQFF. Here the CDR3 DNA reads TGTGCCAGTAGTGCTAGCGGGGGGGCCTGGAATGAGCAGTTCTTC.

V gene TRBV19 combines with J gene TRBJ1-2, with TRBD1 as a possible D gene (6 bases). Germline V gene sequence: CDR1 LNHDA, CDR2 SQIVND (reference sequence). The CDR3 is made up of 14 amino acids. V shed 8 bases and J shed 3 bases, with 16 bases lying between them. The CDR3 region has the DNA TGTGCCAGTGAGGGGGGGTCAAGCGACTATGGCTACACCTTC. Translating it yields CASEGGSSDYGYTF.

This chain uses TRBV12-3 or TRBV12-4 with TRBJ2-5; TRBD1 aligns across 7 bases. V shed 7 bases, J shed 2 bases, and the junction held 4 bases outside the gene matches. CDR3 length equals 13 residues. CDR3 region: CASTTGLQETQYF. CDR3 nucleotide sequence: TGTGCCAGCACGACAGGGTTGCAAGAGACCCAGTACTTC.

The chain joins TRBV5-4 to TRBJ1-1, with 9 nucleotides matching TRBD1. Germline assignment: CDR1 SGHNT and CDR2 YYREEE (reference sequence). This CDR3 is 14 amino acids long. J was trimmed by 6 bases and V by 5 bases; bases with no gene match: 8. CDR3 sequence: CASRPDRGRSEAFF. DNA for the CDR3: TGTGCCAGCAGGCCCGACAGGGGGAGGTCTGAAGCTTTCTTT.

This clonotype was seen only a few times. The rearrangement joins TRBV6-6 to TRBJ1-1; D remains ambiguous. Trimming cost V 6 bases and J 5 bases, with 22 bases left between them. The length of the CDR3 is 16 residues. Germline-derived CDR1 and CDR2 are MNHNY and SVGAGI (reference sequence). The CDR3 reads CASSLIGGGRKTEAFF. CDR3 in DNA: TGTGCCAGCAGCTTGATTGGAGGAGGGAGGAAGACTGAAGCTTTCTTT.

In this sample, this clonotype turned up a few times. The CDR3 here is CASSLFGTNNEQFF. The CDR3 DNA reads as TGTGCCAGCAGCTTATTTGGGACGAACAATGAGCAGTTCTTC. The chain couples TRBV7-6 to TRBJ2-1; D may be TRBD1 or TRBD2 (5 bases each). Trimming took 2 bases from V and 5 from J, leaving 10 bases between them. The CDR3 runs to 14 residues. The germline V gene encodes CDR1 SGHVS and CDR2 FNYEAQ.